The rows below give T cell receptor beta chains drawn from one sample of a study of graft-versus-host responses after intestinal transplantation. Sequenced by immunoSEQ multiplex PCR; TCRdb stores in-frame clones only, minus some. Among 30,000 to 40,000 clones listed, roughly 94% were seen once. Their antigen targets remain unknown. This material consisted of unstimulated CD4+ T cells sorted from spleen or lymph node cells, taken before transplant. The receptors originated from a human donor who was the organ donor for an intestinal transplant. CDR3s include the opening cysteine and the closing phenylalanine or tryptophan. A D gene is named only where the DNA matches it firmly.

>NA|TRBV6-1
CASSEKGLYGYTF
>NA|TRBV5-4
CASSGGGDWDEKLFF
>TRBD2|TRBV9
CASSTNQRGATDTQYF
>NA|TRBV7-2
CASSLGAPRTEAFF
>TRBD2|TRBV5-1
CASSLAAFSGGPRTDTQYF
>TRBD1|TRBV27
CASSLWGGTGANTQYF
>TRBD2|TRBV5-1
CASSLASGGEQFF
>NA|TRBV18
CASSRQETYEQYF
>NA|TRBV6-6
CASSPNQGNGYTF
>NA|TRBV7-3
CASSLSAGASTDTQYF
>NA|TRBV6-6
CASSYSGEQYF
>NA|TRBV4-3
CASSQDGALYGYTF
>NA|TRBV5-5
CASSLRGGVGTEAFF
>TRBD1|TRBV5-8
CATKGQGISRNTGELFF
>NA|TRBV5-4
CASSLAWGDTQYF
>NA|TRBV11-3
CASSLVLTNSYNSPLHF
>NA|TRBV18
CASSPRNSPLHF
>NA|TRBV7-3
CASSYQSTDTQYF
>TRBD2|TRBV7-2
CASSLALGLGGETQYF
>TRBD2|TRBV7-9
CASSPRTSGGPVAQYF
>TRBD1|TRBV6-1
CASRDRSLNYEQYF
>NA|TRBV4-3
CASSHGGGTEAFF
>NA|TRBV4-1
CASSHPFRSSYNEQFF
>NA|TRBV11-2
CASSWIDTQYF
>NA|TRBV11-2
CASSLTEEFYGYTF
>NA|TRBV30
CAWSVLEGYGYTF
>NA|TRBV4-1
CASSQAGGASPLHF
>NA|TRBV4-3
CASSQETGGDGAYGYTF
>NA|TRBV7-9
CASSLGPLLGTQETQYF
>NA|TRBV11-2
CASSLKDWGHTEAFF
>NA|TRBV6-5
CASSEKGWTQYF
>TRBD1|TRBV5-4
CASSIGQGGSYNEQFF
>NA|TRBV19
CASSRGDSYEQYF
>TRBD2|TRBV5-1
CASSGGTSGSYEQYF
>TRBD1|TRBV27
CASSPTGFRFTNTGELFF
>NA|TRBV6-5
CASSYSHRGYTF
>TRBD1|TRBV4-3
CASSQGTGYEQYF
>NA|TRBV5-1
CASSLGLGRGSYEQYF
>NA|TRBV28
CASSFSRGFTDTQYF
>NA|TRBV5-1
CASSISPDWFGYEQYF
>TRBD2|TRBV7-9
CASSPIAGGRETQYF
>TRBD2|TRBV19
CASSSGLNTGELFF
>NA|TRBV18
CASSPNPGNTGELFF
>NA|TRBV30
CAWKDRNLDEAFF
>NA|TRBV27
CASSLPRVETQYF
>TRBD2|TRBV5-1
CASSLGTSGGANEQFF
>TRBD2|TRBV10-2
CASRPIAGGSYNEQFF
>TRBD1|TRBV5-6
CASSTGQGPYGYTF
>TRBD1|TRBV6-1
CASSEDRGRSSYEQYF
>NA|TRBV7-7
CASSLGGGGLDTQYF
>NA|TRBV19
CASSIRSKGQPQHF
>TRBD2|TRBV5-5
CASSLLSGGSTDTQYF
>NA|TRBV27
CASSLGGLANEKLFF
>NA|TRBV6-1
CASRRTVNYGYTF
>TRBD1|TRBV14
CASSQGFWDRGMYGYTF